These T cell receptor beta chains were read from a single sample in a study of blood T cell repertoires in COVID-19. The repertoire was sequenced with immunoSEQ multiplex PCR; TCRdb's copy has only in-frame clones and lacks some. Altogether fewer than 350,000 clones are present, around 85% being singletons, with the ten largest covering around 2%. The sample taken for sequencing was PBMCs or T cells enriched from blood (not recorded which). Receptors originate from a woman aged 25 to 39 who had been exposed to COVID-19. CDR3s include the opening cysteine and the closing phenylalanine or tryptophan. Fields, in order: CDR3 DNA, CDR3 protein, D gene, J gene, CDR3 length, clone size, V gene. The D gene is left open where the match is weak. Clone size is given for some rows only: seen once, a few or many times, or a class if the clone is expanded.

cdr3_nt: TGCGCCAGCAGCCAAGCCGACAGGGAGAATCAGCCCCAGCATTTT
cdr3_aa: CASSQADRENQPQHF
d_call: TRBD1
j_call: TRBJ1-5
cdr3_length: 15
clone_size: .
v_call: TRBV4-1

cdr3_nt: TGTGCCAGCAGCCAAGATATGACTGTGACTAGCTGGAATGAGCAGTTCTTC
cdr3_aa: CASSQDMTVTSWNEQFF
d_call: TRBD2
j_call: TRBJ2-1
cdr3_length: 17
clone_size: .
v_call: TRBV3-1/TRBV3-2

cdr3_nt: TGTGCCAGCAGCCAAGACCGTATCTCTGGAAACACCATATATTTT
cdr3_aa: CASSQDRISGNTIYF
d_call: .
j_call: TRBJ1-3
cdr3_length: 15
clone_size: .
v_call: TRBV4-2

cdr3_nt: TGTGCCAGCAGCCTGACAGGGCTCTATGGCTACACCTTC
cdr3_aa: CASSLTGLYGYTF
d_call: TRBD1
j_call: TRBJ1-2
cdr3_length: 13
clone_size: .
v_call: TRBV6-2/TRBV6-3

cdr3_nt: TGTGCCAGCAGTTCGGGACAGTTATATGGCTACACCTTC
cdr3_aa: CASSSGQLYGYTF
d_call: TRBD1
j_call: TRBJ1-2
cdr3_length: 13
clone_size: .
v_call: TRBV28

cdr3_nt: TGTGCCAGCAGCCACATCGGGGGCACAGATACGCAGTATTTT
cdr3_aa: CASSHIGGTDTQYF
d_call: .
j_call: TRBJ2-3
cdr3_length: 14
clone_size: .
v_call: TRBV7-3

cdr3_nt: TGCAGCGTTGTCTCCCCCTCTGGCGGGACGTTCTACGAGCAGTACTTC
cdr3_aa: CSVVSPSGGTFYEQYF
d_call: .
j_call: TRBJ2-7
cdr3_length: 16
clone_size: .
v_call: TRBV29-1

cdr3_nt: TGTGCCTGGAGTGTTTCTAGCGGGAGGTACGAGCAGTACTTC
cdr3_aa: CAWSVSSGRYEQYF
d_call: TRBD2
j_call: TRBJ2-7
cdr3_length: 14
clone_size: .
v_call: TRBV30

cdr3_nt: TGTGCCAGCAGAGAGGGACAGAGGACTAGCGGGATAGTAGGTGAGCAGTTCTTC
cdr3_aa: CASREGQRTSGIVGEQFF
d_call: TRBD2
j_call: TRBJ2-1
cdr3_length: 18
clone_size: .
v_call: TRBV2

cdr3_nt: TGTGCCAGTACAGTCTCGGAAACGGGGGATGGCTACACCTTC
cdr3_aa: CASTVSETGDGYTF
d_call: .
j_call: TRBJ1-2
cdr3_length: 14
clone_size: once
v_call: TRBV19

cdr3_nt: TGTGCCAGCAGTTCCGGCTCCTACAATGAGCAGTTCTTC
cdr3_aa: CASSSGSYNEQFF
d_call: .
j_call: TRBJ2-1
cdr3_length: 13
clone_size: .
v_call: TRBV28

cdr3_nt: TGTGCCAGTAGTATTTCCGCAGGCCGGACAAGAAACACCATATATTTT
cdr3_aa: CASSISAGRTRNTIYF
d_call: .
j_call: TRBJ1-3
cdr3_length: 16
clone_size: .
v_call: TRBV19

cdr3_nt: TGTGCCTGGGACAGGATAACGGCTTTCTTT
cdr3_aa: CAWDRITAFF
d_call: .
j_call: TRBJ1-1
cdr3_length: 10
clone_size: .
v_call: TRBV30

cdr3_nt: TGTGCCACAACAGGACGGCAGCTAGAAAACACCATATATTTT
cdr3_aa: CATTGRQLENTIYF
d_call: .
j_call: TRBJ1-3
cdr3_length: 14
clone_size: .
v_call: TRBV28

cdr3_nt: TGTGCCAGCAACCGGGACAGCTCTGGAAACACCATATATTTT
cdr3_aa: CASNRDSSGNTIYF
d_call: .
j_call: TRBJ1-3
cdr3_length: 14
clone_size: .
v_call: TRBV21-1

cdr3_nt: TGCGCCAGCAGCCCATATAGGACAGACCTGAACACTGAAGCTTTCTTT
cdr3_aa: CASSPYRTDLNTEAFF
d_call: .
j_call: TRBJ1-1
cdr3_length: 16
clone_size: .
v_call: TRBV4-1

cdr3_nt: TGTGCCAGCAGCTTGAGGGACTTGAATACGGCTTTCTTT
cdr3_aa: CASSLRDLNTAFF
d_call: .
j_call: TRBJ1-1
cdr3_length: 13
clone_size: .
v_call: TRBV7-2

cdr3_nt: TGTGCCAGCAGCTCTGCGGGAGATGAGCAGTTCTTC
cdr3_aa: CASSSAGDEQFF
d_call: TRBD2
j_call: TRBJ2-1
cdr3_length: 12
clone_size: .
v_call: TRBV7-6

cdr3_nt: TGTGCCAGCAGTCCGGACAGGAAAGGACTGTTTTTT
cdr3_aa: CASSPDRKGLFF
d_call: TRBD1
j_call: TRBJ1-4
cdr3_length: 12
clone_size: few
v_call: TRBV12-3/TRBV12-4

cdr3_nt: TGCACCAGCAGCCAAGTGACTAGCGGGAGTGCGAACACCGGGGAGCTGTTTTTT
cdr3_aa: CTSSQVTSGSANTGELFF
d_call: .
j_call: TRBJ2-2
cdr3_length: 18
clone_size: once
v_call: TRBV1

cdr3_nt: TGTGCCAGCAGGGAAGGGGCAGATACGCAGTATTTT
cdr3_aa: CASREGADTQYF
d_call: .
j_call: TRBJ2-3
cdr3_length: 12
clone_size: .
v_call: TRBV7-9

cdr3_nt: TGTGCCAGCACCACCTCTTCCGGGAGTCGGAATGAGCAGTTCTTC
cdr3_aa: CASTTSSGSRNEQFF
d_call: .
j_call: TRBJ2-1
cdr3_length: 15
clone_size: few
v_call: TRBV9

cdr3_nt: TGTGCCATCCCCAGTGGCGAAAAACTGTTTTTT
cdr3_aa: CAIPSGEKLFF
d_call: .
j_call: TRBJ1-4
cdr3_length: 11
clone_size: .
v_call: TRBV7-9

cdr3_nt: TGTGCCAGCAGTTCGCCGGGTCGGGAAACTGAAGCTTTCTTT
cdr3_aa: CASSSPGRETEAFF
d_call: .
j_call: TRBJ1-1
cdr3_length: 14
clone_size: .
v_call: TRBV28

cdr3_nt: TGTGCCAGCCGAAGGGACAGGGTTAATGAAAAACTGTTTTTT
cdr3_aa: CASRRDRVNEKLFF
d_call: TRBD1
j_call: TRBJ1-4
cdr3_length: 14
clone_size: .
v_call: TRBV6-5

cdr3_nt: TGTGCCAGCAGTTCCGGACAGTATGGCTACACCTTC
cdr3_aa: CASSSGQYGYTF
d_call: .
j_call: TRBJ1-2
cdr3_length: 12
clone_size: .
v_call: TRBV28

cdr3_nt: TGTGCCAGCAGCCAAGATCCGTACAATGAGCAGTTCTTC
cdr3_aa: CASSQDPYNEQFF
d_call: .
j_call: TRBJ2-1
cdr3_length: 13
clone_size: .
v_call: TRBV3-1/TRBV3-2

cdr3_nt: TGTGCCACCAGCAGTTCCGATGGAGCTAACTATGGCTACACCTTC
cdr3_aa: CATSSSDGANYGYTF
d_call: .
j_call: TRBJ1-2
cdr3_length: 15
clone_size: .
v_call: TRBV15

cdr3_nt: TGTGCCTGGACTAGATCAGGGAATCAGCCCCAGCATTTT
cdr3_aa: CAWTRSGNQPQHF
d_call: .
j_call: TRBJ1-5
cdr3_length: 13
clone_size: .
v_call: TRBV30

cdr3_nt: TGCAGCAGGACTCCCTCCTACGAGCAGTACTTC
cdr3_aa: CSRTPSYEQYF
d_call: .
j_call: TRBJ2-7
cdr3_length: 11
clone_size: .
v_call: TRBV20-1

cdr3_nt: TGTGCCTGGAGCCCGTCGGTTACCTACAATGAGCAGTTCTTC
cdr3_aa: CAWSPSVTYNEQFF
d_call: .
j_call: TRBJ2-1
cdr3_length: 14
clone_size: .
v_call: TRBV30

cdr3_nt: TGTGCCAGCAGCTTGAACGGTGATCAGCCCCAGCATTTT
cdr3_aa: CASSLNGDQPQHF
d_call: .
j_call: TRBJ1-5
cdr3_length: 13
clone_size: .
v_call: TRBV5-8

cdr3_nt: TGTGCCAGCAGCTATTTTGGGCCGGAGGACAGGGGTGAGGGAAACTATGGCTACACCTTC
cdr3_aa: CASSYFGPEDRGEGNYGYTF
d_call: TRBD1
j_call: TRBJ1-2
cdr3_length: 20
clone_size: .
v_call: TRBV7-6

cdr3_nt: TGTGCCTGGAGTGTAACAGGGGCGACCACTGAAGCTTTCTTT
cdr3_aa: CAWSVTGATTEAFF
d_call: TRBD1
j_call: TRBJ1-1
cdr3_length: 14
clone_size: .
v_call: TRBV30

cdr3_nt: TGTGCCAGCACCGACAGGTTTGGCTACACCTTC
cdr3_aa: CASTDRFGYTF
d_call: .
j_call: TRBJ1-2
cdr3_length: 11
clone_size: .
v_call: TRBV6-5

cdr3_nt: TGTGCCAGCAGCTTGGTGTTAAGGGGGGGAAATGAAAAACTGTTTTTT
cdr3_aa: CASSLVLRGGNEKLFF
d_call: .
j_call: TRBJ1-4
cdr3_length: 16
clone_size: .
v_call: TRBV5-8

cdr3_nt: TGTGCCAGCAGCCACACTCTGACTGAACCGGGACAGGGATCGAGGGAGCAGTACTTC
cdr3_aa: CASSHTLTEPGQGSREQYF
d_call: TRBD1
j_call: TRBJ2-7
cdr3_length: 19
clone_size: .
v_call: TRBV14

cdr3_nt: TGTGCCAGCAGCCAATCGGGCGGGCAGTACCAAGAGACCCAGTACTTC
cdr3_aa: CASSQSGGQYQETQYF
d_call: .
j_call: TRBJ2-5
cdr3_length: 16
clone_size: once
v_call: TRBV7-9

cdr3_nt: TGTGCCAGCAGCTTATCGACAGGGTCGGGTTCACCCCTCCACTTT
cdr3_aa: CASSLSTGSGSPLHF
d_call: TRBD1
j_call: TRBJ1-6
cdr3_length: 15
clone_size: .
v_call: TRBV7-9

cdr3_nt: TGCGCCAGCAGTCCCCGGGAGGGCCGCCCAGATACGCAGTATTTT
cdr3_aa: CASSPREGRPDTQYF
d_call: TRBD2
j_call: TRBJ2-3
cdr3_length: 15
clone_size: .
v_call: TRBV5-1

cdr3_nt: TGTGCCAGCAGCCTGGCGGGGGGAAACTATGGCTACACCTTC
cdr3_aa: CASSLAGGNYGYTF
d_call: .
j_call: TRBJ1-2
cdr3_length: 14
clone_size: .
v_call: TRBV6-2/TRBV6-3

cdr3_nt: TGTGCCAGCAGCTCGCGCGGGGGGGCGCGGACCGGGGAGCTGTTTTTT
cdr3_aa: CASSSRGGARTGELFF
d_call: TRBD2
j_call: TRBJ2-2
cdr3_length: 16
clone_size: .
v_call: TRBV5-4

cdr3_nt: TGTGCCAGCAGGAATCCAGGGACTGAAGCTTTCTTT
cdr3_aa: CASRNPGTEAFF
d_call: .
j_call: TRBJ1-1
cdr3_length: 12
clone_size: .
v_call: TRBV6-5

cdr3_nt: TGTGCCAGCACCATCGGTACAGGGCATGGCTACACCTTC
cdr3_aa: CASTIGTGHGYTF
d_call: .
j_call: TRBJ1-2
cdr3_length: 13
clone_size: .
v_call: TRBV27

cdr3_nt: TGTGCCAGCAGTTTAGATTACGGGGGGATCTCCTACGAGCAGTACTTC
cdr3_aa: CASSLDYGGISYEQYF
d_call: TRBD2
j_call: TRBJ2-7
cdr3_length: 16
clone_size: .
v_call: TRBV28

cdr3_nt: TGTGCCAGCAGCCGTCACAGGGACGAGCAGTACTTC
cdr3_aa: CASSRHRDEQYF
d_call: .
j_call: TRBJ2-7
cdr3_length: 12
clone_size: many
v_call: TRBV6-5

cdr3_nt: TGCGCCAGCAGCCCTGGTATCGGGACTAGCGGCTACGAGCAGTACTTC
cdr3_aa: CASSPGIGTSGYEQYF
d_call: TRBD2
j_call: TRBJ2-7
cdr3_length: 16
clone_size: .
v_call: TRBV4-1

cdr3_nt: TGCGCCAGCAGCTTGGATGTCGGGAGCTCCTATAATTCACCCCTCCACTTT
cdr3_aa: CASSLDVGSSYNSPLHF
d_call: .
j_call: TRBJ1-6
cdr3_length: 17
clone_size: once
v_call: TRBV5-1

cdr3_nt: TGTGCCAGCAGTGATAAAGGAAGGGGGCGAGAAGGAAACACCATATATTTT
cdr3_aa: CASSDKGRGREGNTIYF
d_call: TRBD1
j_call: TRBJ1-3
cdr3_length: 17
clone_size: .
v_call: TRBV6-1

cdr3_nt: TGTGCCAGCAGCCCTCGAATCAAACAGGGTAGCTATGGCTACACCTTC
cdr3_aa: CASSPRIKQGSYGYTF
d_call: .
j_call: TRBJ1-2
cdr3_length: 16
clone_size: few
v_call: TRBV7-2

cdr3_nt: TGTGCCAGCAGTTTCCTCAGGGGGCTAGGCACTGAAGCTTTCTTT
cdr3_aa: CASSFLRGLGTEAFF
d_call: TRBD1
j_call: TRBJ1-1
cdr3_length: 15
clone_size: .
v_call: TRBV27

cdr3_nt: TGTGCCAGCAGTCTCCTGAACTCGGTCGACGAGCAGTACTTC
cdr3_aa: CASSLLNSVDEQYF
d_call: .
j_call: TRBJ2-7
cdr3_length: 14
clone_size: .
v_call: TRBV6-2/TRBV6-3

cdr3_nt: TGCGCCAGCAGCCAAGTTCAGCGGGAGACCCAGTACTTC
cdr3_aa: CASSQVQRETQYF
d_call: .
j_call: TRBJ2-5
cdr3_length: 13
clone_size: .
v_call: TRBV4-3

cdr3_nt: TGTGCCAGCAGTTTTATCCCGACTCTGACGGTTGGTAATGAAAAACTGTTTTTT
cdr3_aa: CASSFIPTLTVGNEKLFF
d_call: .
j_call: TRBJ1-4
cdr3_length: 18
clone_size: once
v_call: TRBV27

cdr3_nt: TGTGCCAGCAGCCAAGAAGCGGCCCAAGAGACCCAGTACTTC
cdr3_aa: CASSQEAAQETQYF
d_call: .
j_call: TRBJ2-5
cdr3_length: 14
clone_size: .
v_call: TRBV4-2

cdr3_nt: TGTGCCAGCAGCTCCCGACAGGGGGATCAGCCCCAGCATTTT
cdr3_aa: CASSSRQGDQPQHF
d_call: TRBD1
j_call: TRBJ1-5
cdr3_length: 14
clone_size: .
v_call: TRBV28

cdr3_nt: TGTGCCAGCTCACCAGAGATAGGGGGTGAGCAGTTCTTC
cdr3_aa: CASSPEIGGEQFF
d_call: .
j_call: TRBJ2-1
cdr3_length: 13
clone_size: once
v_call: TRBV18

cdr3_nt: TGTGCCAGCAGGCTAGCGGGGAACAATGAGCAGTTCTTC
cdr3_aa: CASRLAGNNEQFF
d_call: TRBD2
j_call: TRBJ2-1
cdr3_length: 13
clone_size: .
v_call: TRBV27

cdr3_nt: TGTGCCAGCAGTCGCGGGACAGACCCAAACATTCAGTACTTC
cdr3_aa: CASSRGTDPNIQYF
d_call: .
j_call: TRBJ2-4
cdr3_length: 14
clone_size: few
v_call: TRBV6-5

cdr3_nt: TGTGCCAGCAGAAGGACAGGGATGGGGGCCAATGAGCAGTTCTTC
cdr3_aa: CASRRTGMGANEQFF
d_call: TRBD1
j_call: TRBJ2-1
cdr3_length: 15
clone_size: .
v_call: TRBV11-2